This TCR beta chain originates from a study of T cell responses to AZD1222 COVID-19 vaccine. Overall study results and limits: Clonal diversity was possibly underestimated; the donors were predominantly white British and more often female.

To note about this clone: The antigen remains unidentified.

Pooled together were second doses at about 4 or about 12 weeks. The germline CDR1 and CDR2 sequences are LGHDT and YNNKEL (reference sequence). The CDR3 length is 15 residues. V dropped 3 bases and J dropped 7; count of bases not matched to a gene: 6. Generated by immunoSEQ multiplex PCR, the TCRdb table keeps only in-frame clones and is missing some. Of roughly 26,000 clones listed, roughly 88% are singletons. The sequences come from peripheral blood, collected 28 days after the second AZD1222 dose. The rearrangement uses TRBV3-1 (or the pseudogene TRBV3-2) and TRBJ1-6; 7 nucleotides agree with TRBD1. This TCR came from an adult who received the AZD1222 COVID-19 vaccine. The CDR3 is CASSHATGPNSPLHF. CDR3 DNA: TGTGCCAGCAGCCATGCGACAGGGCCAAATTCACCCCTCCACTTT.